This TCR beta chain was sequenced for a study of cytomegalovirus exposure and HLA in healthy donors. Findings and caveats of the study: Analyzed later, most CMV-associated TCR beta chains appeared HLA-restricted. Data from an earlier analysis indicated that most TCR beta V segments were productive either about 87% or about 30% of the time.

As concerns this clone: Its antigen is unidentified.

The germline CDR1 and CDR2 sequences are SEHNR and FQNEAQ (reference sequence). The CDR3 loop spans 16 amino acids. The trim removed 5 bases at V and 8 bases at J, leaving 10 bases unmatched. The PCR used 60 Vbeta and 13 Jbeta primers. In the original workflow: Later, some 79 million unique TCR beta chains were counted in an analysis, and approximately 9.9 million of them were shared. Clones were read by immunoSEQ multiplex PCR, and TCRdb kept only the in-frame ones, dropping some. From that table come the V and J calls and clone size; the DNA was used to work out D and trimming. The data contain approximately 88,000 clones, over 70% of them seen just once; the ten biggest clones take up under 8%.

The rearrangement uses TRBV7-9 and TRBJ1-4; 11 nucleotides line up with TRBD1. Sequencing was done on a sample of PBMCs. The receptor was isolated from a man aged 45-65 years in good health and CMV-seropositive. The CDR3 protein is CASSPSGQGAYEKLFF. The CDR3, as DNA: TGTGCCAGCAGCCCCTCCGGACAGGGGGCTTACGAAAAACTGTTTTTT.